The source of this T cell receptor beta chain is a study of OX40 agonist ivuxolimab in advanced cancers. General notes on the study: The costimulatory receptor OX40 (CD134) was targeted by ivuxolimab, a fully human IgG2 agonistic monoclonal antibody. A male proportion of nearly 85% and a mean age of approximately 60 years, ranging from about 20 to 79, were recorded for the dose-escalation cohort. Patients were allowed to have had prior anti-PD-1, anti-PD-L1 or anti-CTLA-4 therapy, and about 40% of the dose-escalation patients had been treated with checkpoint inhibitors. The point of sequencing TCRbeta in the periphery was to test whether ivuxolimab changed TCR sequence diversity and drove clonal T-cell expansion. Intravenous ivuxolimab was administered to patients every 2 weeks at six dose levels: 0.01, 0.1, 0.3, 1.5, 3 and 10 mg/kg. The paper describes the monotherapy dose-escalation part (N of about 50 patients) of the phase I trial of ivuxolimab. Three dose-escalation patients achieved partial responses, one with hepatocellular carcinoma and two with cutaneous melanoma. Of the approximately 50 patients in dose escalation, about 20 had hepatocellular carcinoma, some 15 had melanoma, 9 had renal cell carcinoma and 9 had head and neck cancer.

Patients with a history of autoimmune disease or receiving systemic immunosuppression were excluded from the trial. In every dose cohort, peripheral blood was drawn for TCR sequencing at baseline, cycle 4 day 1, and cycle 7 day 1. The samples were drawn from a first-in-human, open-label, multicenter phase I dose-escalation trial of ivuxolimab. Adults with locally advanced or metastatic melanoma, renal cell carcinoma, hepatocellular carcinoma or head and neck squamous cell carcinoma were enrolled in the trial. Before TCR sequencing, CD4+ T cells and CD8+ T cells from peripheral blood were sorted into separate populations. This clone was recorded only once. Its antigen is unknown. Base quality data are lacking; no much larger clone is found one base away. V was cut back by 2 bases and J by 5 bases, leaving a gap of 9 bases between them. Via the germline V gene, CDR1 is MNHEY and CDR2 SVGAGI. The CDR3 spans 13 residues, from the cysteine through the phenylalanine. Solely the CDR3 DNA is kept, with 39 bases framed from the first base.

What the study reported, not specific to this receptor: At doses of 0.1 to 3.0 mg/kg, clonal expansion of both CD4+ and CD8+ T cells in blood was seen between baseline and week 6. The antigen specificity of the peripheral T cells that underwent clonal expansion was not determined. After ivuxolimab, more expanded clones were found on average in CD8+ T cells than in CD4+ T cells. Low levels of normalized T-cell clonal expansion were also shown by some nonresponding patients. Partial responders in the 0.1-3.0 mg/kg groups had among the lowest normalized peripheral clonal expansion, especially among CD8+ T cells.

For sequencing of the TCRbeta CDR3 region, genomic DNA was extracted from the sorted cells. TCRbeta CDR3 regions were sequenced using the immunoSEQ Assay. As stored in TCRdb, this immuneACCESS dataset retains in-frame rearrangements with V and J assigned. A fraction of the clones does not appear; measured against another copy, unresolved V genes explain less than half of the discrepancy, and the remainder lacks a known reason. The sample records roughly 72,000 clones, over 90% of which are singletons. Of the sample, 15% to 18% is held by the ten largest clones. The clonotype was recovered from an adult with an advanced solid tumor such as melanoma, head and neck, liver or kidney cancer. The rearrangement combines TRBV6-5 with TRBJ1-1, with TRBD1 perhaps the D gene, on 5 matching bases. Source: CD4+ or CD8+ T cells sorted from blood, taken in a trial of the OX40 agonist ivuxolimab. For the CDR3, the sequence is CASSYDSPTEAFF. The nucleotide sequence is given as TGTGCCAGCAGTTACGACAGCCCTACTGAAGCTTTCTTT.